Detailed here is one T cell receptor (beta chain). Only a few counts were recorded for this clonotype. What this receptor recognizes is not known. Base qualities are not at hand, and no much larger clone is one base apart. Library construction relied on 5' RACE. The reads were generated on a NextSeq 500. Unique molecular identifiers were attached to individual cDNA molecules in the TCR library protocol so that sequencing error and PCR bias could be corrected. Sequencing covered both TCR alpha and beta chains, and within each sample the abundances of alpha and beta sequences were tightly co-correlated. The authors' analysis ran thus. Decombinator V4 was used to annotate the V gene, J gene and CDR3 of the TCR sequences. TCRs were defined as expanded if a significant change between any two time points was detected under a Poisson model with p below 0.0001. Abundances of TCRs were expressed as counts per million after normalisation to the total number of TCRs sequenced in each sample. MAIT TCRs were defined by TRAV1-2 paired with TRAJ12, TRAJ20 or TRAJ33, and iNKT TCRs by TRAV10 paired with TRAJ18. A search of VDJdb, accessed on 1 November 2021, was run for TCRs annotated to CMV, EBV and SARS-CoV-2, with TCRs annotated for multiple antigens excluded. TCRdb reran the public reads through fastp at Q25 and MiXCR, keeping productive beta chains. Each entry merges the rows of one CDR3 protein and shows their most common DNA and genes. Clone size and V and J calls follow TCRdb, not the original study. Present in this sample are 35,000 to 45,000 distinct CDR3 sequences, about 6.5% of which were seen just once. Of the sample, around 20% falls within the top ten clones.

This sample was included in a study of early T cells in non-severe SARS-CoV-2 infection (dated by TCRdb to the early 2020s). Broadly, across the study: Bulk RNA from unsorted whole blood was used for TCR sequencing, so alpha and beta chains could not be paired.

The CDR1 and CDR2 encoded by the germline V gene (reference sequence) are LNHDA and SQIVND. From the cysteine through the phenylalanine, the CDR3 covers 14 amino acids. Only the CDR3 region is kept as DNA, spanning 42 bases read in frame from base 1. V is pared back by 3 bases and J by 6 bases, with 12 bases lying between the germline termini. Broad study findings and their caveats: VDJdb matching was skewed toward anti-spike CD8 responses, so virus-specific expansions were likely underestimated and private and CD4 specificities were missed.

Set within a cohort of healthcare workers in London, UK, this nested case-control study involved weekly PCR testing of nasopharyngeal swabs along with blood sampling. Healthcare workers were recruited during the week of the UK lockdown, between 23 and 31 March 2020, and followed weekly for up to 16 weeks. This receptor was obtained from an adult who was a healthcare worker with PCR-confirmed SARS-CoV-2 infection or an uninfected control (not recorded which). The rearranged segments are TRBV19 and TRBJ1-5; 5 matching bases give a weak D call of TRBD1. The sequencing here drew on whole blood, taken at baseline. CDR3 region: CASSIGRGGQPQHF. The DNA sequence is as follows: TGTGCCAGTAGTATTGGGAGGGGCGGTCAGCCCCAGCATTTT. Joined to the reference TRBV19 and TRBJ1-5 proteins, this CDR3 gives the full variable domain: DGGITQSPKYLFRKEGQNVTLSCEQNLNHDAMYWYRQDPGQGLRLIYYSQIVNDFQKGDIAEGYSVSREKKESFPLTVTSAQKNPTAFYLCASSIGRGGQPQHFGDGTRLSIL.